This TCR beta chain was profiled in a study of breast tumors, draining lymph nodes, adjacent tissues. Findings and caveats of the study: Compared with basal-like, luminal-like tumors shared significantly more repertoire with nontumor tissue. Findings are consistent with lymph node origin and intratumoral expansion of most tumor T cells.

The lymph nodes were axillary draining lymph nodes from breast cancer patients. TCRdb passed the multiplex PCR reads through MiXCR, listing each CDR3 protein once. The repertoire consists of approximately 300,000 distinct CDR3 sequences, with more than 30% occurring once and the leading ten covering around 1.1%. V dropped 6 bases and J dropped 5 bases, with 17 bases sitting between them. The CDR3 extends over 15 amino acids. CDR1 and CDR2 from the germline V gene are LNHDA and SQIVND (reference sequence). This clonotype was recorded many times. Its antigen is still unknown. Sequenced input: axillary lymph node tissue. V gene TRBV19 combines with J gene TRBJ2-1; tentative D call: TRBD1 (6 bases). This TCR derives from a female donor with breast cancer. Some clones in this sample may be carry-over from other donors' samples. In DNA form, the CDR3 reads TGTGCCAGTAGACAAAACAGGGAGTTTCACAATGAGCAGTTCTTC. It yields the protein CASRQNREFHNEQFF.